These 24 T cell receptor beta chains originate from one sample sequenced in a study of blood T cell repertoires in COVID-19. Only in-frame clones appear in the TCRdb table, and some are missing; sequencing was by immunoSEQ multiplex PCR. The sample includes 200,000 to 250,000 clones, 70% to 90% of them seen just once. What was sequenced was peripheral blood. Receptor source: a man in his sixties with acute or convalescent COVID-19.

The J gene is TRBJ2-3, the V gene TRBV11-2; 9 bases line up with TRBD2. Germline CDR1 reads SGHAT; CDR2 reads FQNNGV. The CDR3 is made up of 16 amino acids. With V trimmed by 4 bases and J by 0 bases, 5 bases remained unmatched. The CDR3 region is CASSYAGGLSTDTQYF. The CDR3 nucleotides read TGTGCCAGCAGCTATGCGGGGGGGCTTAGCACAGATACGCAGTATTTT.

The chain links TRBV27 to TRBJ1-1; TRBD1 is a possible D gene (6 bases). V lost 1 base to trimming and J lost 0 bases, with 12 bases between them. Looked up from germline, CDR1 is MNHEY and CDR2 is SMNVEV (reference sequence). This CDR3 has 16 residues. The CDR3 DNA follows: TGTGCCAGCAGTTTATTAACCGGACAGCTGAACACTGAAGCTTTCTTT. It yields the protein CASSLLTGQLNTEAFF.

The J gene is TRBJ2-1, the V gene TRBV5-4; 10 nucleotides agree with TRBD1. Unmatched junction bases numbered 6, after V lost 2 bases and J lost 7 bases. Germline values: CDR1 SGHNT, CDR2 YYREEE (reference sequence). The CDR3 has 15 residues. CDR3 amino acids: CASSLGTGDWNEQFF. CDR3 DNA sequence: TGTGCCAGCAGCTTAGGGACAGGGGATTGGAATGAGCAGTTCTTC.

The CDR3 nucleotides are TGTGCCAGCAGCTGGTGGCGGGATACAGATACGCAGTATTTT. Protein sequence: CASSWWRDTDTQYF. V and J are TRBV5-6 and TRBJ2-3; D might be TRBD2 (6 bases). The length of the CDR3 is 14 residues. V lost 3 bases, J lost 3 bases, and 11 bases lay in between. Germline CDR1 is SGHDT and CDR2 is YYEEEE. The whole variable domain, remainder taken from reference TRBV5-6 and TRBJ2-3, is DAGVTQSPTHLIKTRGQQVTLRCSPKSGHDTVSWYQQALGQGPQFIFQYYEEEERQRGNFPDRFSGHQFPNYSSELNVNALLLGDSALYLCASSWWRDTDTQYFGPGTRLTVL.

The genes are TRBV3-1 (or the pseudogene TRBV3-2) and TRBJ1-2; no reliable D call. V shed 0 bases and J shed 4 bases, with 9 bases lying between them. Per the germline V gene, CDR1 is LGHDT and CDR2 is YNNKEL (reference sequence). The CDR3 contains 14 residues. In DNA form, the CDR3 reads TGTGCCAGCAGCCAAGAGGGAGAATCCTATGGCTACACCTTC. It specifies CASSQEGESYGYTF.

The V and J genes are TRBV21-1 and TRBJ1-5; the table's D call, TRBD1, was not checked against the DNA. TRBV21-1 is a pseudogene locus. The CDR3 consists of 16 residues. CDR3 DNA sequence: TGTGCCAGCATAACGGGTCAGGGCCAAATTAATCAGCCCCAGCATTTT. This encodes CASITGQGQINQPQHF.

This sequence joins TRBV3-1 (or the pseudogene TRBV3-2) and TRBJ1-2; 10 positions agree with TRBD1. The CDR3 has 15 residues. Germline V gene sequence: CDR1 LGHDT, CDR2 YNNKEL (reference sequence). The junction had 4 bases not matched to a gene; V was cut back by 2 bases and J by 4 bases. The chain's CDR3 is CASSQLRTGGYGYTF. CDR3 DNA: TGTGCCAGCAGCCAACTGCGGACAGGGGGCTATGGCTACACCTTC.

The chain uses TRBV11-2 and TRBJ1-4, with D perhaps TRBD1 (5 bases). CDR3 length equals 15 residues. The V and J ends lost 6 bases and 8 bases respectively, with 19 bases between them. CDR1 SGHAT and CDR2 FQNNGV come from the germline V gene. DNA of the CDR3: TGTGCCAGCAGTTCCCCGGGACGGGGGAAAGAAAAACTGTTTTTT. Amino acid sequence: CASSSPGRGKEKLFF. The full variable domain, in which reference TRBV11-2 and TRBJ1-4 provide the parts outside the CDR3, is EAGVAQSPRYKIIEKRQSVAFWCNPISGHATLYWYQQILGQGPKLLIQFQNNGVVDDSQLPKDRFSAERLKGVDSTLKIQPAKLEDSAVYLCASSSPGRGKEKLFFGSGTQLSVL.

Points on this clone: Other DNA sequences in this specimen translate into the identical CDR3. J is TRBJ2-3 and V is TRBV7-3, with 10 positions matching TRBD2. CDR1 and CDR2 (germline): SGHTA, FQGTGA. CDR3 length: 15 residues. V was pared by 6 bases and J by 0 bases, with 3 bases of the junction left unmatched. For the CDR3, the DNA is TGTGCCAGCAGTCGTAGCGGGGGGAGCACAGATACGCAGTATTTT. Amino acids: CASSRSGGSTDTQYF.

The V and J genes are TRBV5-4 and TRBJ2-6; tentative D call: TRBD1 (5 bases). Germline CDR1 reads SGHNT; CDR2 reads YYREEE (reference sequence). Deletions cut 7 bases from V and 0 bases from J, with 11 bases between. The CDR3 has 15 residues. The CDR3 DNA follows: TGTGCCAGCGGTCTTGGGGCCTCTGGGGCCAACGTCCTGACTTTC. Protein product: CASGLGASGANVLTF.

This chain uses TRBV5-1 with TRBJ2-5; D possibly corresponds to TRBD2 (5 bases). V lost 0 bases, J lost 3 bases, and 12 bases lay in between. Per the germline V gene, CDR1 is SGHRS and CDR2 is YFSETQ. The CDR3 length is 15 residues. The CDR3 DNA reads TGCGCCAGCAGCTTGGCCAGCGGCCGCGAAGAGACCCAGTACTTC. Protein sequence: CASSLASGREETQYF.

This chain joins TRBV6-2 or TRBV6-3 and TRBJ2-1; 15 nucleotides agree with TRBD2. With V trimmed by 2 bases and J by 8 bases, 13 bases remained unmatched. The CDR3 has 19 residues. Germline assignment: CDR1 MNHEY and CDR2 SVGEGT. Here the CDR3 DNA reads TGTGCCAGCAGTTACGGGACTAGCGGGGGGACCGCCGGTATCTATGAGCAGTTCTTC. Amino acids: CASSYGTSGGTAGIYEQFF.

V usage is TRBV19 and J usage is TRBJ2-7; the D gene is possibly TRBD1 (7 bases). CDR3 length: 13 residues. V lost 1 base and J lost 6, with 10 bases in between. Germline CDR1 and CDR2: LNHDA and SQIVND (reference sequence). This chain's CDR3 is CASSIAGGLEQYF. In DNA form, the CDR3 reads TGTGCCAGTAGTATAGCAGGGGGGCTCGAGCAGTACTTC.

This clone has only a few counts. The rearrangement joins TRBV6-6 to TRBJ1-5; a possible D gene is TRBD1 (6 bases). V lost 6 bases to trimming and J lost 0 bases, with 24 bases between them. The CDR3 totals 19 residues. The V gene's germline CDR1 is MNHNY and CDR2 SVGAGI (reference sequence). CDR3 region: CASSYPLARGGDSNQPQHF. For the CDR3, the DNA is TGTGCCAGCAGCTACCCTTTAGCCAGGGGTGGAGATAGCAATCAGCCCCAGCATTTT.

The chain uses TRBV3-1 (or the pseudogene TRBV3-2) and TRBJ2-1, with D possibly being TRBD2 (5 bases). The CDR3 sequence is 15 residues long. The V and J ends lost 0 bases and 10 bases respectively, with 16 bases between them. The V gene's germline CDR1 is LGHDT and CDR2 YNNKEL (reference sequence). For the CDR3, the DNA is TGTGCCAGCAGCCAAGATAGCTCGAGGGTACGGGAGCAGTTCTTC. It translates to CASSQDSSRVREQFF.

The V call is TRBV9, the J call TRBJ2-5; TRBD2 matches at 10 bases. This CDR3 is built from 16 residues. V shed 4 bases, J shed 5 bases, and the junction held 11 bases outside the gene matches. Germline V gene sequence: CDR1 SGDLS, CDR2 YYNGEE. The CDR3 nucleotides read TGTGCCAGCAGCCCCGGGGCTAGCGGGGGTAGTGAGACCCAGTACTTC. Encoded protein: CASSPGASGGSETQYF.

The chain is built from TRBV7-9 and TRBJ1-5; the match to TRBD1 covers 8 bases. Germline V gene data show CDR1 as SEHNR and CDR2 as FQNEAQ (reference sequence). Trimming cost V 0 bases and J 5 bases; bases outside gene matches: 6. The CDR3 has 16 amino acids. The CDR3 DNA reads TGTGCCAGCAGCTTAGCGTGGGGACAGGAGTATCAGCCCCAGCATTTT. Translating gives CASSLAWGQEYQPQHF.

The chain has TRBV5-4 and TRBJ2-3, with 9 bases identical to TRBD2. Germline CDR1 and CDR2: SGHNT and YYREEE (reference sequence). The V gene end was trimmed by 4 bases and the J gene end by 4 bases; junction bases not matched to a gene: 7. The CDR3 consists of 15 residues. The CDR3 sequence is CASSPRGGGADTQYF. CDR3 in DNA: TGTGCCAGCAGCCCGCGGGGCGGGGGGGCAGATACGCAGTATTTT.

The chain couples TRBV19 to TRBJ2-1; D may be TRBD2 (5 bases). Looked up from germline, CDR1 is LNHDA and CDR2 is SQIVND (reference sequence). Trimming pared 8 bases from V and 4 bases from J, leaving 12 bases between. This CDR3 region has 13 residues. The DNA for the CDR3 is TGTGCCAGTCAAATAACGGGATACAATGAGCAGTTCTTC. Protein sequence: CASQITGYNEQFF.

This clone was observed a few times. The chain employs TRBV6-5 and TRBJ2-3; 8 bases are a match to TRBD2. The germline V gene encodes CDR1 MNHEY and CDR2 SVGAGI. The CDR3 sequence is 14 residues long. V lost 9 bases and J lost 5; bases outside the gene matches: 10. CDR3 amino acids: CASSRGGPGDTQYF. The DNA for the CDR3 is TGTGCCAGTTCCCGGGGGGGCCCAGGAGATACGCAGTATTTT.

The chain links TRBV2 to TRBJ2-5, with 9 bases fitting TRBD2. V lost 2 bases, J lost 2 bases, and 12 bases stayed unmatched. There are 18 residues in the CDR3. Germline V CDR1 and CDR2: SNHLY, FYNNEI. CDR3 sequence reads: CASSERSGGLLLQETQYF. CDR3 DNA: TGTGCCAGCAGTGAACGGAGCGGGGGGCTGCTTTTACAAGAGACCCAGTACTTC.

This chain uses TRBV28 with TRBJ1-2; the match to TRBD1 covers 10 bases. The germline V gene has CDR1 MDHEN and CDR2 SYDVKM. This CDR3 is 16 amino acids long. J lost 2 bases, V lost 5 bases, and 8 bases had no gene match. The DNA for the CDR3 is TGTGCCAGCAGTCGGACAGGGGGGATCAGGAACTATGGCTACACCTTC. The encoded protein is CASSRTGGIRNYGYTF.

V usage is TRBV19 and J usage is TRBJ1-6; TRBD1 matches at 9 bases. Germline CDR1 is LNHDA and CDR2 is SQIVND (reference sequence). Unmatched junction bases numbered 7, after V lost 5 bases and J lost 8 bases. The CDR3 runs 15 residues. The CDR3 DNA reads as TGTGCCAGTAGTGCCCCCGGGACAGGGTATTCACCCCTCCACTTT. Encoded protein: CASSAPGTGYSPLHF.

The CDR3 loop is CASSPSSEQYF. The CDR3 DNA sequence: TGTGCCAGCTCACCCTCGAGCGAGCAGTACTTC. This rearrangement joins TRBV18 to TRBJ2-7; D is unclear. CDR3 length: 11 residues. Trimming stripped 3 bases from V and 6 bases from J, with 6 bases between. Germline assignment: CDR1 KGHSH and CDR2 LQKENI. The entire variable domain, with the rest obtained from reference TRBV18 and TRBJ2-7, is as follows: NAGVMQNPRHLVRRRGQEARLRCSPMKGHSHVYWYRQLPEEGLKFMVYLQKENIIDESGMPKERFSAEFPKEGPSILRIQQVVRGDSAAYFCASSPSSEQYFGPGTRLTVT.